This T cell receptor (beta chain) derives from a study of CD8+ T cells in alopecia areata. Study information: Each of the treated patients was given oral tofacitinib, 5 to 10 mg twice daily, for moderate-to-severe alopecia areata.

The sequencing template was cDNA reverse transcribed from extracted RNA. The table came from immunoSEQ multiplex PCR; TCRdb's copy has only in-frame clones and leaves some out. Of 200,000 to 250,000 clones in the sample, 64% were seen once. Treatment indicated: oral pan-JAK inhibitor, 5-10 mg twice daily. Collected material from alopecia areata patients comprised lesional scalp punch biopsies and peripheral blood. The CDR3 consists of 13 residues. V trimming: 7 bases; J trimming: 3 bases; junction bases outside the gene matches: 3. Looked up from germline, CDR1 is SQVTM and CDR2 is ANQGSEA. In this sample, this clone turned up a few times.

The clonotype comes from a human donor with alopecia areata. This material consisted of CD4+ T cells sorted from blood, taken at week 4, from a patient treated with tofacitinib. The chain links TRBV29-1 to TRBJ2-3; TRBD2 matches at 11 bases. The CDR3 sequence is CSEGLAETDTQYF. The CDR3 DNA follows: TGCAGCGAGGGACTAGCGGAGACAGATACGCAGTATTTT.